Listed below are T cell receptor beta chains from one sample, sequenced in a study of CD8 T cells in ankylosing spondylitis. TCRdb re-called the 5' RACE reads through MiXCR, storing one row per CDR3 protein. The data show under 300,000 distinct CDR3 sequences, around 9.2% seen once. The sample consisted of blood, either unsorted or a sorted T cell fraction (not recorded which). Every receptor here comes from a male donor with ankylosing spondylitis or in good health (not recorded which). Each CDR3 is given with its conserved first and last residue. The D gene is left open where the match is weak. Clone sizes are given selectively: once, few, many, or a class where the clone is expanded.

d_call: .
v_call: TRBV5-1
clone_size: many
j_call: TRBJ1-1
cdr3_nt: TGCGCCAGCAGCTTAGGACTAGGGAACACTGAAGCTTTCTTT
cdr3_aa: CASSLGLGNTEAFF

d_call: .
v_call: TRBV29-1
clone_size: many
j_call: TRBJ1-6
cdr3_nt: TGCAGCGCCCGTACCAATTCACCCCTCCACTTT
cdr3_aa: CSARTNSPLHF

d_call: TRBD1
v_call: TRBV7-2
clone_size: .
j_call: TRBJ1-5
cdr3_nt: TGTGCCAGCAGCAAAGACAGGGCTCAGCCCCAGCATTTT
cdr3_aa: CASSKDRAQPQHF

d_call: .
v_call: TRBV12-3/TRBV12-4
clone_size: many
j_call: TRBJ2-7
cdr3_nt: TGTGCCAGCAGCCTCAGGACAGTTGGCGAGCAGTACTTC
cdr3_aa: CASSLRTVGEQYF

d_call: TRBD2
v_call: TRBV20-1
clone_size: many
j_call: TRBJ2-5
cdr3_nt: TGCAGTGCTAGTAGGGCTAGCGGGAAAGAGACCCAGTACTTC
cdr3_aa: CSASRASGKETQYF

d_call: .
v_call: TRBV6-1
clone_size: .
j_call: TRBJ1-3
cdr3_nt: TGTGCCAGCAGCGGAGTCCACGGGGGATCTGGAAACACCATATATTTT
cdr3_aa: CASSGVHGGSGNTIYF

d_call: TRBD1
v_call: TRBV5-1
clone_size: few
j_call: TRBJ2-1
cdr3_nt: TGCGCCAGCAGCTGGGGACAGGGAAACAATGAGCAGTTCTTC
cdr3_aa: CASSWGQGNNEQFF

d_call: .
v_call: TRBV20-1
clone_size: .
j_call: TRBJ2-1
cdr3_nt: TGCAGTGCCGAACCGGACGGGGATGAGCAGTTCTTC
cdr3_aa: CSAEPDGDEQFF

d_call: .
v_call: TRBV20-1
clone_size: many
j_call: TRBJ2-7
cdr3_nt: TGCAGTGCTAGTTCTACTGCCCCTTACGAGCAGTACTTC
cdr3_aa: CSASSTAPYEQYF

d_call: .
v_call: TRBV6-2/TRBV6-3
clone_size: many
j_call: TRBJ2-2
cdr3_nt: TGTGCCAGCAGTTTCGAGCTGAACACCGGGGAGCTGTTTTTT
cdr3_aa: CASSFELNTGELFF

d_call: .
v_call: TRBV7-9
clone_size: few
j_call: TRBJ1-1
cdr3_nt: TGTGCCAGCAGCTTAGCCAAGGGTGACACTGAAGCTTTCTTT
cdr3_aa: CASSLAKGDTEAFF

d_call: .
v_call: TRBV7-9
clone_size: many
j_call: TRBJ2-5
cdr3_nt: TGTGCCAGCAGCACCAGGACGGGAGAGACCCAGTACTTC
cdr3_aa: CASSTRTGETQYF

d_call: TRBD1
v_call: TRBV9
clone_size: many
j_call: TRBJ2-7
cdr3_nt: TGTGCCAGCAGCGTAGGGGTAGGGGGCCTCTCCTACGAGCAGTACTTC
cdr3_aa: CASSVGVGGLSYEQYF

d_call: .
v_call: TRBV4-3
clone_size: many
j_call: TRBJ2-5
cdr3_nt: TGCGCCAGCAGTCAGGACTACCAAGAGACCCAGTACTTC
cdr3_aa: CASSQDYQETQYF

d_call: TRBD2
v_call: TRBV20-1
clone_size: many
j_call: TRBJ2-2
cdr3_nt: TGCAGTGCCCCGGTACTGGCGGGGGGGTACACCGGGGAGCTGTTTTTT
cdr3_aa: CSAPVLAGGYTGELFF

d_call: .
v_call: TRBV5-1
clone_size: many
j_call: TRBJ2-3
cdr3_nt: TGCGCCAGCACCCCCGCTAGCGGCACAGATACGCAGTATTTT
cdr3_aa: CASTPASGTDTQYF

d_call: .
v_call: TRBV12-3/TRBV12-4
clone_size: few
j_call: TRBJ1-2
cdr3_nt: TGTGCCAGCAGCCTAGGGAAGCGGAGCTATGGCTACACCTTC
cdr3_aa: CASSLGKRSYGYTF

d_call: .
v_call: TRBV29-1
clone_size: many
j_call: TRBJ1-1
cdr3_nt: TGCAGCGCCAGGGTAGGGGACACTGAAGCTTTCTTT
cdr3_aa: CSARVGDTEAFF

d_call: .
v_call: TRBV19
clone_size: few
j_call: TRBJ2-7
cdr3_nt: TGTGCCAGTAGTCTTTCCCTATCCGGGGACTCCTACGAGCAGTACTTC
cdr3_aa: CASSLSLSGDSYEQYF

d_call: .
v_call: TRBV18
clone_size: many
j_call: TRBJ1-5
cdr3_nt: TGTGCCAGCTCACCGAATCAGCCCCAGCATTTT
cdr3_aa: CASSPNQPQHF

d_call: .
v_call: TRBV5-4
clone_size: many
j_call: TRBJ1-1
cdr3_nt: TGTGCCAGCAGCTTACCCTCATCCAACACTGAAGCTTTCTTT
cdr3_aa: CASSLPSSNTEAFF

d_call: TRBD2
v_call: TRBV6-2/TRBV6-3
clone_size: many
j_call: TRBJ2-1
cdr3_nt: TGTGCCAGCAGTTTTCTTAGCGGGGTGAGCTCCTACAATGAGCAGTTCTTC
cdr3_aa: CASSFLSGVSSYNEQFF

d_call: TRBD2
v_call: TRBV12-3/TRBV12-4
clone_size: few
j_call: TRBJ2-7
cdr3_nt: TGTGCCAGCAGTTTAGTCGGGAGGACCTACGAGCAGTACTTC
cdr3_aa: CASSLVGRTYEQYF

d_call: .
v_call: TRBV11-3
clone_size: many
j_call: TRBJ1-6
cdr3_nt: TGTGCCAGCAGCTCCCCGAGCGGGGGGGAGGGATGGGGTTCACCCCTCCACTTT
cdr3_aa: CASSSPSGGEGWGSPLHF

d_call: .
v_call: TRBV6-1
clone_size: many
j_call: TRBJ2-1
cdr3_nt: TGTGCCAGCAGCGATCTCAGGTCCGGGGGCCATGAGCAGTTCTTC
cdr3_aa: CASSDLRSGGHEQFF

d_call: .
v_call: TRBV7-9
clone_size: many
j_call: TRBJ1-2
cdr3_nt: TGTGCCAGCAGCTTACAGACAGCCTATGGCTACACCTTC
cdr3_aa: CASSLQTAYGYTF

d_call: .
v_call: TRBV18
clone_size: many
j_call: TRBJ1-6
cdr3_nt: TGTGCCAGCTCACCCCAGTACAATTCACCCCTCCACTTT
cdr3_aa: CASSPQYNSPLHF

d_call: .
v_call: TRBV5-1
clone_size: many
j_call: TRBJ2-5
cdr3_nt: TGCGCCAGCAGCTTGGCACTAACAGGTCCAGAGACCCAGTACTTC
cdr3_aa: CASSLALTGPETQYF

d_call: .
v_call: TRBV20-1
clone_size: many
j_call: TRBJ1-1
cdr3_nt: TGCAGTGCTAGTGGGCGGATGAACACTGAAGCTTTCTTT
cdr3_aa: CSASGRMNTEAFF

d_call: .
v_call: TRBV3-1
clone_size: many
j_call: TRBJ2-2
cdr3_nt: TGTGCCAGCAGCCAAAGGCTGCCTGAGCTGTTTTTT
cdr3_aa: CASSQRLPELFF

d_call: .
v_call: TRBV6-2/TRBV6-3
clone_size: .
j_call: TRBJ2-3
cdr3_nt: TGTGCCAGCACCCCCCTGGGGAGCACAGATACGCAGTATTTT
cdr3_aa: CASTPLGSTDTQYF

d_call: .
v_call: TRBV29-1
clone_size: many
j_call: TRBJ2-2
cdr3_nt: TGCAGCGTGGAGGATGAGGACGGGGAGCTGTTTTTT
cdr3_aa: CSVEDEDGELFF

d_call: .
v_call: TRBV20-1
clone_size: .
j_call: TRBJ1-2
cdr3_nt: TGCAGTGCTAGAGATCTGCCAACCGGCTATGGCTACACCTTC
cdr3_aa: CSARDLPTGYGYTF

d_call: .
v_call: TRBV19
clone_size: many
j_call: TRBJ2-3
cdr3_nt: TGTGCCAGTAGGGCGGCAGCGACAGATACGCAGTATTTT
cdr3_aa: CASRAAATDTQYF

d_call: .
v_call: TRBV7-2
clone_size: many
j_call: TRBJ2-2
cdr3_nt: TGTGCCAGCAGCAGGACAGACACCGGGGAGCTGTTTTTT
cdr3_aa: CASSRTDTGELFF

d_call: TRBD1
v_call: TRBV7-2
clone_size: many
j_call: TRBJ2-2
cdr3_nt: TGTGCCAGCAGCTTGAGACAGGGGTTTAACACCGGGGAGCTGTTTTTT
cdr3_aa: CASSLRQGFNTGELFF

d_call: TRBD2
v_call: TRBV5-1
clone_size: few
j_call: TRBJ2-7
cdr3_nt: TGCGCCAGCAGCTGGGGGACTAGCGGGAGACAGGAGCAGTACTTC
cdr3_aa: CASSWGTSGRQEQYF